This is a list of T cell receptor beta chains from one sample in a study of T cells after yellow fever vaccination. TCRdb called the 5' RACE reads again in MiXCR, with one record for every CDR3 protein. This sample has about 160,000 distinct CDR3 sequences; about 7% occur once, and the top ten carry roughly 2.5%. Sequencing was performed on CD4+ T cells sorted from PBMCs, taken 4 to 6 days after the first yellow fever vaccination. The receptors originated from a young man who received the YFV17D yellow fever vaccine. Both conserved end residues are part of each CDR3. The order of the fields is J gene, D gene, V gene, clone size, CDR3 protein, CDR3 DNA. D genes are given only for firm matches. Clone sizes are given selectively: once, few, many, or a class where the clone is expanded.

j_call: TRBJ1-2
d_call: .
v_call: TRBV20-1
clone_size: few
cdr3_aa: CSASPDGYTF
cdr3_nt: TGCAGTGCTAGTCCAGATGGCTACACCTTC

j_call: TRBJ2-1
d_call: .
v_call: TRBV7-2
clone_size: many
cdr3_aa: CASSLVGDSEQFF
cdr3_nt: TGTGCCAGCAGCTTAGTCGGCGATAGTGAGCAGTTCTTC

j_call: TRBJ1-5
d_call: TRBD1
v_call: TRBV20-1
clone_size: .
cdr3_aa: CSARSQGRHSQPQHF
cdr3_nt: TGCAGTGCTAGGTCACAGGGGAGACACAGTCAGCCCCAGCATTTT

j_call: TRBJ2-3
d_call: .
v_call: TRBV5-1
clone_size: many
cdr3_aa: CASSFGSVADTQYF
cdr3_nt: TGCGCCAGCAGCTTCGGTAGTGTGGCAGATACGCAGTATTTT

j_call: TRBJ2-3
d_call: .
v_call: TRBV7-8
clone_size: few
cdr3_aa: CASSLAGGPGDTQYF
cdr3_nt: TGTGCCAGCAGCTTAGCGGGGGGACCGGGAGATACGCAGTATTTT

j_call: TRBJ2-3
d_call: .
v_call: TRBV7-2
clone_size: few
cdr3_aa: CASSFRGRGTDTQYF
cdr3_nt: TGTGCCAGCAGCTTTAGAGGGCGTGGCACAGATACGCAGTATTTT

j_call: TRBJ2-2
d_call: .
v_call: TRBV11-1
clone_size: .
cdr3_aa: CASSLAGTNTGELFF
cdr3_nt: TGTGCCAGCAGCTTAGCCGGGACCAACACCGGGGAGCTGTTTTTT

j_call: TRBJ2-6
d_call: .
v_call: TRBV5-1
clone_size: many
cdr3_aa: CASSFFSGANVLTF
cdr3_nt: TGCGCCAGCAGCTTCTTCTCTGGGGCCAACGTCCTGACTTTC

j_call: TRBJ2-2
d_call: .
v_call: TRBV7-2
clone_size: many
cdr3_aa: CASSLRQAGPGELFF
cdr3_nt: TGTGCCAGCAGCCTCCGCCAGGCAGGACCCGGGGAGCTGTTTTTT

j_call: TRBJ2-3
d_call: .
v_call: TRBV5-1
clone_size: many
cdr3_aa: CASSLEAGLGTDTQYF
cdr3_nt: TGCGCCAGCAGCTTGGAGGCCGGGCTCGGCACAGATACGCAGTATTTT

j_call: TRBJ2-5
d_call: .
v_call: TRBV29-1
clone_size: many
cdr3_aa: CSSRLRGNQETQYF
cdr3_nt: TGCAGCTCACGACTCCGGGGGAATCAAGAGACCCAGTACTTC

j_call: TRBJ1-2
d_call: .
v_call: TRBV4-1
clone_size: .
cdr3_aa: CASSQDHWASNYGYTF
cdr3_nt: TGCGCCAGCAGCCAAGATCATTGGGCGTCAAACTATGGCTACACCTTC

j_call: TRBJ1-2
d_call: .
v_call: TRBV6-5
clone_size: many
cdr3_aa: CASSRGAYGYTF
cdr3_nt: TGTGCCAGCAGCCGGGGGGCCTATGGCTACACCTTC

j_call: TRBJ2-5
d_call: TRBD2
v_call: TRBV20-1
clone_size: many
cdr3_aa: CSAKRDYSQETQYF
cdr3_nt: TGCAGTGCTAAGCGGGACTACTCCCAAGAGACCCAGTACTTC

j_call: TRBJ2-1
d_call: TRBD2
v_call: TRBV20-1
clone_size: many
cdr3_aa: CSASRRGGHNEQFF
cdr3_nt: TGCAGTGCTAGTAGGCGGGGGGGACACAATGAGCAGTTCTTC

j_call: TRBJ1-5
d_call: .
v_call: TRBV6-2/TRBV6-3
clone_size: many
cdr3_aa: CASSYPIGGPDNQPQHF
cdr3_nt: TGTGCCAGCAGTTACCCGATTGGGGGCCCCGACAATCAGCCCCAGCATTTT

j_call: TRBJ2-2
d_call: .
v_call: TRBV7-6
clone_size: .
cdr3_aa: CASSLGVGSGELFF
cdr3_nt: TGTGCCAGCAGCTTAGGAGTCGGGAGCGGGGAGCTGTTTTTT

j_call: TRBJ2-5
d_call: TRBD2
v_call: TRBV4-3
clone_size: many
cdr3_aa: CASSLRAGGLVETQYF
cdr3_nt: TGCGCCAGCAGCCTTAGAGCGGGGGGGCTCGTAGAGACCCAGTACTTC

j_call: TRBJ2-1
d_call: TRBD1
v_call: TRBV11-3
clone_size: many
cdr3_aa: CASGGETGGFDEQFF
cdr3_nt: TGTGCCAGCGGGGGGGAGACAGGGGGTTTCGATGAGCAGTTCTTC

j_call: TRBJ2-5
d_call: .
v_call: TRBV6-2/TRBV6-3
clone_size: many
cdr3_aa: CASSTPMETQYF
cdr3_nt: TGTGCCAGCAGCACCCCGATGGAGACCCAGTACTTC

j_call: TRBJ1-6
d_call: TRBD1
v_call: TRBV5-1
clone_size: .
cdr3_aa: CASSLGGQSHSPLHF
cdr3_nt: TGCGCCAGCAGCTTGGGGGGACAGTCTCATTCACCCCTCCACTTT

j_call: TRBJ2-5
d_call: TRBD1
v_call: TRBV5-1
clone_size: many
cdr3_aa: CASSLGGTGEETQYF
cdr3_nt: TGCGCCAGCAGCTTGGGAGGTACAGGGGAAGAGACCCAGTACTTC

j_call: TRBJ2-3
d_call: TRBD1
v_call: TRBV5-1
clone_size: few
cdr3_aa: CASSLGLGQGADTQYF
cdr3_nt: TGCGCCAGCAGCTTGGGACTGGGACAGGGGGCAGATACGCAGTATTTT

j_call: TRBJ2-6
d_call: .
v_call: TRBV12-3/TRBV12-4
clone_size: many
cdr3_aa: CASSASGANVLTF
cdr3_nt: TGTGCCAGCAGTGCCTCTGGGGCCAACGTCCTGACTTTC

j_call: TRBJ1-2
d_call: .
v_call: TRBV5-6
clone_size: many
cdr3_aa: CASSLAGGNGYTF
cdr3_nt: TGTGCCAGCAGCTTGGCGGGAGGGAATGGCTACACCTTC

j_call: TRBJ2-7
d_call: .
v_call: TRBV20-1
clone_size: many
cdr3_aa: CSASSAGRTYEQYF
cdr3_nt: TGCAGTGCTAGTTCGGCAGGGAGAACCTACGAGCAGTACTTC

j_call: TRBJ1-5
d_call: .
v_call: TRBV19
clone_size: .
cdr3_aa: CASSMGNTKRGNQPQHF
cdr3_nt: TGTGCCAGTAGTATGGGAAATACAAAAAGGGGCAATCAGCCCCAGCATTTT

j_call: TRBJ1-1
d_call: TRBD1
v_call: TRBV3-1
clone_size: .
cdr3_aa: CASSRQGLNTEAFF
cdr3_nt: TGTGCCAGCAGTAGACAGGGCCTAAACACTGAAGCTTTCTTT

j_call: TRBJ1-1
d_call: .
v_call: TRBV11-3
clone_size: .
cdr3_aa: CASSPGVNTEAFF
cdr3_nt: TGTGCCAGCAGCCCAGGGGTGAACACTGAAGCTTTCTTT

j_call: TRBJ1-2
d_call: .
v_call: TRBV7-8
clone_size: .
cdr3_aa: CASSSGQSPGYTF
cdr3_nt: TGTGCCAGCAGCTCCGGACAGAGTCCTGGCTACACCTTC